A single sample gave rise to the 11 T cell receptor beta chains below, sequenced in a study of CD8+ T cells in alopecia areata. In each case, RNA was isolated and then reverse transcribed into cDNA as the sequencing template. The assay was immunoSEQ multiplex PCR, and TCRdb's table has in-frame clones only and misses some. The data show 150,000 or so clones, approximately 87% seen once. Sequencing used CD8+ T cells sorted from blood, obtained at week 0. Receptor source: a human donor with alopecia areata.

This clone was found once. Sequence at one end of the junction differs from germline and may be a read error. The V call is TRBV15, the J call TRBJ2-5; possibly TRBD2 for D (6 bases). The CDR3 runs 12 residues. CDR1 and CDR2 from the germline V gene are LNHNV and YYDKDF (reference sequence). The CDR3 loop reads CATSRETSTQYF. The CDR3 DNA reads TGTGCCACCAGCCGAGAAACTAGCACCCAGTACTTC. Combining the CDR3 with reference TRBV15 and TRBJ2-5 gives the whole variable domain DAMVIQNPRYQVTQFGKPVTLSCSQTLNHNVMYWYQQKSSQAPKLLFHYYDKDFNNEADTPDNFQSRRPNTSFCFLDIRSPGLGDTAMYLCATSRETSTQYFGPGTRLLVL.

V gene TRBV10-3 combines with J gene TRBJ2-7; 9 bases line up with TRBD1. The CDR3 spans 14 residues. Trimming cost V 7 bases and J 3 bases; bases outside gene matches: 7. Germline V gene lookup returns CDR1 ENHRY and CDR2 SYGVKD. CDR3 in DNA: TGTGCCATCACCCACCCGGACAGGGGCTACGAGCAGTACTTC. Translated: CAITHPDRGYEQYF.

The chain combines TRBV15 with TRBJ2-1, with 12 bases lining up with TRBD1. Looked up from germline, CDR1 is LNHNV and CDR2 is YYDKDF (reference sequence). V shed 0 bases, J shed 4 bases, and the junction held 10 bases outside the gene matches. The CDR3 is 19 residues long. The CDR3 region has the DNA TGTGCCACCAGCAGAGATAGCGGGACAGGGGGCAAAGGGTACAATGAGCAGTTCTTC. Its translation: CATSRDSGTGGKGYNEQFF.

This clone occurred a few times. CDR3 sequence (DNA): TGTGCCAGCAGTTTGCTAGCGGAGCCTTCTTACGAGCAGTACTTC. It codes for CASSLLAEPSYEQYF. V usage is TRBV28 and J usage is TRBJ2-7; 7 bases align to TRBD2. From germline, CDR1 is MDHEN and CDR2 SYDVKM. V dropped 3 bases and J dropped 4; count of bases not matched to a gene: 9. The CDR3 has 15 amino acids. Using reference TRBV28 and TRBJ2-7 for the parts outside the CDR3, the full variable domain is DVKVTQSSRYLVKRTGEKVFLECVQDMDHENMFWYRQDPGLGLRLIYFSYDVKMKEKGDIPEGYSVSREKKERFSLILESASTNQTSMYLCASSLLAEPSYEQYFGPGTRLTVT.

This rearrangement joins TRBV27 to TRBJ2-3; D unresolved. The length of the CDR3 is 13 residues. Trimming removed 3 bases at V and 2 bases at J, with 6 bases between. CDR1 and CDR2 (germline): MNHEY, SMNVEV (reference sequence). The CDR3 sequence: CASSFSDTDTQYF. CDR3 coding DNA: TGTGCCAGCAGTTTCTCGGACACAGATACGCAGTATTTT.

This chain uses TRBV29-1 with TRBJ2-3; TRBD1 matches 9 bases. The trim removed 6 bases at V and 3 bases at J, leaving 4 bases unmatched. Germline V gene data show CDR1 as SQVTM and CDR2 as ANQGSEA. CDR3 size: 13 residues. CDR3 sequence reads: CSVEGQGTDTQYF. CDR3 coding DNA: TGCAGCGTGGAGGGACAGGGTACAGATACGCAGTATTTT.

On this clone: This specimen includes other DNA sequences encoding the same CDR3. The chain recombines TRBV19 with TRBJ2-1, with 7 bases aligning to TRBD1. The CDR3 has 14 amino acids. With 6 bases clipped from V and 4 bases from J, the junction kept 6 bases outside the gene matches. From germline, CDR1 is LNHDA and CDR2 SQIVND (reference sequence). The CDR3 nucleotides are TGTGCCAGTAGCTCAGGGGGAGATTACAATGAGCAGTTCTTC. Translating gives CASSSGGDYNEQFF.

The chain is built from TRBV9 and TRBJ1-2; possibly TRBD1 for D (5 bases). Germline lookup yields CDR1 SGDLS and CDR2 YYNGEE. With 5 bases removed from V and 8 bases from J, the gap between germline ends came to 13 bases. This CDR3 region has 12 residues. In DNA, the CDR3 is TGTGCCAGCAGTTCCGGGGGTTTGGGCTACACCTTC. This encodes CASSSGGLGYTF.

This chain uses TRBV10-3 with TRBJ2-7, with TRBD2 matching 7 bases. The CDR3 runs to 13 residues. The germline V gene encodes CDR1 ENHRY and CDR2 SYGVKD. V lost 5 bases and J lost 12; bases outside the gene matches: 13. The CDR3 DNA reads TGTGCCATCAGTTCGGCGGGACTAAAGGGAGTGTACTTC. It specifies CAISSAGLKGVYF.

This sequence joins TRBV29-1 and TRBJ2-1; 9 bases map to TRBD2. V gave up 0 bases and J gave up 1 base; unmatched junction bases: 7. CDR3 length equals 17 residues. The germline V gene has CDR1 SQVTM and CDR2 ANQGSEA. This CDR3 is CSVEESPLAGSYNEQFF. The DNA for the CDR3 is TGCAGCGTTGAAGAGAGTCCGCTAGCGGGGTCCTACAATGAGCAGTTCTTC.

V gene TRBV6-4 combines with J gene TRBJ2-5; 9 positions agree with TRBD2. Germline CDR1 and CDR2: MRHNA and SNTAGT. V lost 8 bases and J lost 2; bases outside the gene matches: 9. The CDR3 has 15 residues. CDR3 protein: CASSWSGRWQETQYF. The CDR3 nucleotides read TGTGCCAGCTCGTGGAGCGGGAGGTGGCAAGAGACCCAGTACTTC.